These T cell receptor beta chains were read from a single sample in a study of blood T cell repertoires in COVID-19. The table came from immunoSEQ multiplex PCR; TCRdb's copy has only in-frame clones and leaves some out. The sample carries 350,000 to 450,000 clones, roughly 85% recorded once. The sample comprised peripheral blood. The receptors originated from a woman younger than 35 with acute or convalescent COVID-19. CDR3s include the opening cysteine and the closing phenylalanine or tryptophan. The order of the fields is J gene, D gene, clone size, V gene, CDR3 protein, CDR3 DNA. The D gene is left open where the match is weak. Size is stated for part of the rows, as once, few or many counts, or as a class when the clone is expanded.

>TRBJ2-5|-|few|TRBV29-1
CSVPQLGGETQYF
TGCAGCGTTCCACAACTAGGAGGAGAGACCCAGTACTTC
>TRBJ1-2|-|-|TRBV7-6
CASSPQTGGRYGYTF
TGTGCCAGCAGCCCCCAGACGGGGGGCAGGTATGGCTACACCTTC
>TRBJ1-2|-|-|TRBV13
CASSLAKAGSNYGYTF
TGTGCCAGCAGCTTAGCCAAGGCAGGGTCTAACTATGGCTACACCTTC
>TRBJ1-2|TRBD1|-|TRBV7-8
CASSLTGTGAYYGYTF
TGTGCCAGCAGCTTAACAGGGACAGGAGCTTACTATGGCTACACCTTC
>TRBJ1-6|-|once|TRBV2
CASSDRGNSPLHF
TGTGCCAGCAGTGATAGAGGGAATTCACCCCTCCACTTT
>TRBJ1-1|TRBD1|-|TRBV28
CASSLGTGGDTEAFF
TGTGCCAGCAGTTTAGGGACAGGCGGGGACACTGAAGCTTTCTTT
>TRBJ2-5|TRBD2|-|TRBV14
CASSQGLAGKTQYF
TGTGCCAGCAGCCAAGGGCTAGCGGGGAAGACCCAGTACTTC
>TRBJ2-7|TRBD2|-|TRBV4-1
CASSQDSSGAPLEQYF
TGCGCCAGCAGCCAAGATTCGAGCGGGGCCCCCCTAGAGCAGTACTTC
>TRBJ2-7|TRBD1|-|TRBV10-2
CASSYGTGDSYEQYF
TGCGCCAGCAGTTACGGGACAGGCGACTCCTACGAGCAGTACTTC
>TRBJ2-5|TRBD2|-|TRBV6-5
CASSSSSGGAWETQYF
TGTGCCAGCAGTTCTTCTAGCGGGGGGGCCTGGGAGACCCAGTACTTC
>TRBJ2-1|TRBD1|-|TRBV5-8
CASSSNFPGTGGPYNEQFF
TGTGCCAGCAGCTCAAACTTCCCCGGGACAGGGGGCCCCTACAATGAGCAGTTCTTC
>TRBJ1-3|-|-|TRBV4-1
CASSQLPGSGNTIYF
TGCGCCAGCAGCCAGCTACCGGGATCAGGAAACACCATATATTTT
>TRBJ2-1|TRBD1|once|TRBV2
CASLGWTGRNEQFF
TGTGCCAGCCTGGGGTGGACAGGGCGCAATGAGCAGTTCTTC
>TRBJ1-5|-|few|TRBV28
CASSFGRKGDQPQHF
TGTGCCAGCAGTTTTGGCCGCAAGGGAGATCAGCCCCAGCATTTT
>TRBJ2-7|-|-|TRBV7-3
CASSLERYSYEQYF
TGTGCCAGCAGCCTTGAGCGGTACTCCTACGAGCAGTACTTC
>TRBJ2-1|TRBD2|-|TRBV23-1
CASSQGLAGTYNEQFF
TGCGCCAGCAGTCAAGGTTTAGCGGGCACCTACAATGAGCAGTTCTTC
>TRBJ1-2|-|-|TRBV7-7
CASSHSAGFGGYTF
TGTGCCAGCAGCCACTCGGCAGGGTTCGGGGGCTACACCTTC
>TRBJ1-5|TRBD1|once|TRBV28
CASSRDRGWGQPQHF
TGTGCCAGCAGCCGGGACAGGGGTTGGGGTCAGCCCCAGCATTTT
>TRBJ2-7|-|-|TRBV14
CASTPSDRTYEQYF
TGTGCCAGCACCCCTTCGGACAGAACCTACGAGCAGTACTTC
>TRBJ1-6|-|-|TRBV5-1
CASTGTDNSPLHF
TGCGCCAGTACCGGGACTGATAATTCACCCCTCCACTTT
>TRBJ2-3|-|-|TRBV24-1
CATSSRHFSDTDTQYF
TGTGCCACCAGTAGCCGACACTTCTCTGACACAGATACGCAGTATTTT
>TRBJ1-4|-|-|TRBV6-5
CASSQHREGKLFF
TGTGCCAGCAGCCAACATCGGGAGGGAAAACTGTTTTTT
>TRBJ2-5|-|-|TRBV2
CASSELAEQETQYF
TGTGCCAGCAGTGAACTAGCAGAACAAGAGACCCAGTACTTC
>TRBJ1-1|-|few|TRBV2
CASSPRLGATEAFF
TGTGCCAGCAGTCCCCGCCTAGGGGCCACTGAAGCTTTCTTT
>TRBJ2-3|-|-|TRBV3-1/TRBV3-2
CASSQPKRNRVSTDTQYF
TGTGCCAGCAGCCAACCAAAGCGGAACAGGGTTAGCACAGATACGCAGTATTTT
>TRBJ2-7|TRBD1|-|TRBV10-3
CAINTGGIGNEQYF
TGTGCCATCAATACAGGGGGGATAGGTAACGAGCAGTACTTC
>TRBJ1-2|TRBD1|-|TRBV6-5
CASSRDRVNYGYTF
TGTGCCTCAAGCAGGGACAGGGTTAACTATGGCTACACCTTC
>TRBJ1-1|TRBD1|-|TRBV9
CASSAGTASEAFF
TGTGCCAGCAGTGCGGGGACAGCCTCTGAAGCTTTCTTT
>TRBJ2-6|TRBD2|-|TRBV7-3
CASSPSGGSSGANVLTF
TGTGCCAGCAGCCCCAGCGGGGGAAGCTCTGGGGCCAACGTCCTGACTTTC
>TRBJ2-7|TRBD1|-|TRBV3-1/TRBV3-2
CASSHPGQFSYEQYF
TGTGCCAGCAGCCACCCGGGACAGTTCTCCTACGAGCAGTACTTC
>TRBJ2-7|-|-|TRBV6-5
CASSPGYNYEQYF
TGTGCCAGCAGCCCAGGGTACAACTACGAGCAGTACTTC
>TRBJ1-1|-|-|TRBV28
CASSSTRQTEAFF
TGTGCCAGCAGTTCTACTCGACAGACTGAAGCTTTCTTT
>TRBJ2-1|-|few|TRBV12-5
CASGLGQAYEQFF
TGTGCTAGTGGTTTGGGACAGGCCTATGAGCAGTTCTTC
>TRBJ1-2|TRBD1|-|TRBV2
CANAQGAGYGYTF
TGTGCCAACGCACAGGGGGCCGGCTATGGCTACACCTTC
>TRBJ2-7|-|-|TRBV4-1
CASSQDAGEQYF
TGCGCCAGCAGCCAAGATGCAGGGGAGCAGTACTTC
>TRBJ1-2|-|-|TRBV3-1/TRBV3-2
CASSRQGQYGYTF
TGTGCCAGCAGCCGACAAGGACAGTATGGCTACACCTTC
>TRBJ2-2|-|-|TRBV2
CASSEHRYANTGELFF
TGTGCCAGCAGTGAGCACAGGTACGCGAACACCGGGGAGCTGTTTTTT
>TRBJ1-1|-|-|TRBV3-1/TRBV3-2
CASTNFGGTDAFF
TGTGCCAGCACCAACTTTGGGGGGACCGACGCTTTCTTT
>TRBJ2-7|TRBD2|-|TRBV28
CASSPTSEGEQYF
TGTGCCAGCAGTCCGACTAGCGAGGGGGAGCAGTACTTC
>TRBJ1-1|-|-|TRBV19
CASSMGGSTEAFF
TGTGCCAGTAGTATGGGGGGGAGCACTGAAGCTTTCTTT
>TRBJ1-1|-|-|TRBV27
CASSWGRDTEAFF
TGTGCCAGCAGTTGGGGGAGGGACACTGAAGCTTTCTTT
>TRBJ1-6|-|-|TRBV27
CASSFGRTGYNSPLHF
TGTGCCAGCAGTTTCGGGCGGACGGGGTATAATTCACCCCTCCACTTT
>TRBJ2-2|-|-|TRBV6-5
CASRMTGPGELFF
TGTGCCAGCAGAATGACAGGCCCCGGGGAGCTGTTTTTT
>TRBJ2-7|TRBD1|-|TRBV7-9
CASSPKGTAAYEQYF
TGTGCCAGCAGCCCCAAGGGGACAGCAGCCTACGAGCAGTACTTC
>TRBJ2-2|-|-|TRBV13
CASSLTSAANTGELFF
TGTGCCAGCAGCTTAACTAGTGCCGCGAACACCGGGGAGCTGTTTTTT
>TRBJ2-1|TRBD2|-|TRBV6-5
CASLAGGRNEQFF
TGTGCCAGCCTAGCGGGAGGGCGCAATGAGCAGTTCTTC
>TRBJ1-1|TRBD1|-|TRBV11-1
CASSPLQGVNTEAFF
TGTGCCAGCAGCCCGTTACAGGGGGTGAACACTGAAGCTTTCTTT
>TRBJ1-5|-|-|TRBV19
CASSIGGGQPQHF
TGTGCCAGTAGTATAGGAGGGGGTCAGCCCCAGCATTTT
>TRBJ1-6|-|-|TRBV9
CASSVASSWNSPLHF
TGTGCCAGCAGCGTAGCATCCAGTTGGAATTCACCCCTCCACTTT
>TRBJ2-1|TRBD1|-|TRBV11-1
CASSVRGTYNEQFF
TGTGCCAGCAGCGTCAGGGGGACCTACAATGAGCAGTTCTTC
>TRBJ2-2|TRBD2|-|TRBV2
CASKRGENTGELFF
TGTGCCAGCAAGCGGGGTGAGAACACCGGGGAGCTGTTTTTT
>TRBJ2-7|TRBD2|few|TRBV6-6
CASSYGGEEQYF
TGTGCCAGCAGTTACGGGGGGGAAGAGCAGTACTTC
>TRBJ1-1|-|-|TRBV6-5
CASSRDTEAFF
TGTGCCAGCTCCAGGGACACTGAAGCTTTCTTT
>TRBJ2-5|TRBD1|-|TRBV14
CASSQSLGQGGTQYF
TGTGCCAGCAGCCAATCTCTTGGACAGGGTGGGACCCAGTACTTC
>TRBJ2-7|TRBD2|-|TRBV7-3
CASSFLAGGTYEQYF
TGTGCCAGCAGCTTCTTAGCGGGAGGGACCTACGAGCAGTACTTC
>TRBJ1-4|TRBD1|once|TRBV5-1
CASSLRTGNEKLFF
TGCGCCAGCAGCTTGAGGACAGGGAATGAAAAACTGTTTTTT
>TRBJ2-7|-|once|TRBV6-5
CASSRAGWASDEQYF
TGTGCCAGCAGCCGTGCGGGGTGGGCTTCCGACGAGCAGTACTTC
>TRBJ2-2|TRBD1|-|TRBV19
CASMRDRTNTGELFF
TGTGCCAGTATGAGGGACAGGACCAACACCGGGGAGCTGTTTTTT
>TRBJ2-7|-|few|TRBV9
CASTKDVGAYEQYF
TGTGCCAGCACCAAGGATGTGGGCGCCTACGAGCAGTACTTC